A selection of T cell receptor beta chains follows, all from one sample in a study of OX40 agonist ivuxolimab in advanced cancers. Some clones are missing from TCRdb's copy, which holds only in-frame ones; the method was immunoSEQ multiplex PCR. The data contain over 60,000 clones, roughly 85% of them seen just once; the ten biggest clones take up roughly 6.2%. Sequenced here: CD4+ or CD8+ T cells sorted from blood, sampled in a trial of the OX40 agonist ivuxolimab. The receptors here all came from an adult with an advanced solid tumor such as melanoma, head and neck, liver or kidney cancer. The CDR3 runs from the conserved cysteine through the conserved F or W. The listing skips clone size in some rows; elsewhere it reads once, few, many or a size class.

V	size	J	CDR3
TRBV27	NA	TRBJ2-7	CASNRANEQYF
TRBV5-4	NA	TRBJ1-2	CASSSGTTLYGYTF
TRBV10-1	NA	TRBJ2-5	CASTRSGGRDQETQYF
TRBV30	once	TRBJ2-3	CAWSRTLSTDTQYF
TRBV2	NA	TRBJ1-2	CASQSGLAGYTF
TRBV5-5	NA	TRBJ1-5	CASSLWGTDERGSNQPQHF
TRBV7-9	NA	TRBJ1-1	CASSRGGVEAFF
TRBV28	NA	TRBJ1-1	CASSLAGSLSTEAFF
TRBV14	NA	TRBJ2-2	CASSRQVRTGELFF
TRBV7-2	once	TRBJ2-3	CASSSTGISTDTQYF
TRBV27	NA	TRBJ2-3	CASSHPAGLASTDTQYF
TRBV7-9	NA	TRBJ2-1	CASSPRLAGSGNEQFF
TRBV10-3	few	TRBJ1-1	CAIAGTGLSMNTEAFF
TRBV28	NA	TRBJ2-5	CASSLSGTGGKETQYF
TRBV4-1	NA	TRBJ1-1	CASSQMDSLNTEAFF
TRBV30	few	TRBJ1-1	CAHGETEAFF
TRBV19	NA	TRBJ2-7	CASSAASLSGRALYEQYF
TRBV7-2	NA	TRBJ1-3	CASSLMGASGNTIYF
TRBV5-1	NA	TRBJ2-1	CASSTGGRYEQFF
TRBV5-1	few	TRBJ1-2	CASAYSGVLSDYTF
TRBV5-1	NA	TRBJ2-5	CASSLQETQYF
TRBV30	few	TRBJ1-5	CAADRGRNQPQHF
TRBV28	NA	TRBJ1-2	CASSKGTGGSRGYTF
TRBV2	NA	TRBJ2-2	CASTLDEGRGTGELFF
TRBV5-4	NA	TRBJ1-1	CASSLSSMRTTEAFF
TRBV10-3	few	TRBJ1-2	CAIKQGWGYTF
TRBV19	NA	TRBJ1-5	CASSIGASNQPQHF
TRBV10-1	NA	TRBJ2-2	CASKRNTGELFF
TRBV5-1	NA	TRBJ1-6	CASSQGGRTWNSPLHF
TRBV5-1	NA	TRBJ1-5	CASSLGDQGSGQPQHF
TRBV5-1	NA	TRBJ1-1	CASSLGSLNTEAFF
TRBV30	once	TRBJ2-3	CAWSVGGGRADTQYF
TRBV18	NA	TRBJ2-1	CASSPGLAGVEQFF
TRBV28	few	TRBJ1-1	CASSKNRGTNTEAFF
TRBV5-4	NA	TRBJ2-2	CASSSLGRSANTGELFF
TRBV19	NA	TRBJ2-5	CASRGQGSRETQYF
TRBV19	NA	TRBJ1-1	CASSTGRSTEAFF